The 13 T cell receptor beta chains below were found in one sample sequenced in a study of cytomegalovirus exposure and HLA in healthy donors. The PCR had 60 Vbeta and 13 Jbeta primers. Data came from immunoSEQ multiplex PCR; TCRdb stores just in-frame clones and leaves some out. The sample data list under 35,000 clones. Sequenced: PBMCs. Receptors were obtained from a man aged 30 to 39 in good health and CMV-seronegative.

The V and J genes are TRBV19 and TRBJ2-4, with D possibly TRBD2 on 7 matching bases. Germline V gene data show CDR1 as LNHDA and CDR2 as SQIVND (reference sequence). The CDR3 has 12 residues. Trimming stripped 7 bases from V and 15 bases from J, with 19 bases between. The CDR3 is CASTPGRGTPYF. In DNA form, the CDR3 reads TGTGCCAGTACCCCAGGGAGGGGGACCCCGTACTTC.

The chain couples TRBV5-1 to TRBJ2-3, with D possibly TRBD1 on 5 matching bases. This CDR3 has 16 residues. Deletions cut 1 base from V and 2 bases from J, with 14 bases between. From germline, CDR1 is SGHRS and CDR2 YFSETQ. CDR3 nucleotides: TGCGCCAGCAGCTTGACTTCCAACAGGCTCACAGATACGCAGTATTTT. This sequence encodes CASSLTSNRLTDTQYF. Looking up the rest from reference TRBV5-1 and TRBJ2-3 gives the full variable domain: KAGVTQTPRYLIKTRGQQVTLSCSPISGHRSVSWYQQTPGQGLQFLFEYFSETQRNKGNFPGRFSGRQFSNSRSEMNVSTLELGDSALYLCASSLTSNRLTDTQYFGPGTRLTVL.

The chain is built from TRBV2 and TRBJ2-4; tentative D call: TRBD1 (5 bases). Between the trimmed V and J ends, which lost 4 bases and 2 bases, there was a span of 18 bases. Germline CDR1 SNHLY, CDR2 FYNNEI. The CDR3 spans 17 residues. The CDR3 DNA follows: TGTGCCAGCAGTGGGGGTAGCAGGGATCGAACCAAAAACATTCAGTACTTC. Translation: CASSGGSRDRTKNIQYF.

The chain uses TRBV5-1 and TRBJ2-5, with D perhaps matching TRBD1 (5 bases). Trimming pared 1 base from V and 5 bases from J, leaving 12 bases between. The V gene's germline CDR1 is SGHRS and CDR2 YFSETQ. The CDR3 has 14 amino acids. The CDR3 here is CASSLNGAGETQYF. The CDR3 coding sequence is TGCGCCAGCAGCTTGAATGGGGCTGGCGAGACCCAGTACTTC.

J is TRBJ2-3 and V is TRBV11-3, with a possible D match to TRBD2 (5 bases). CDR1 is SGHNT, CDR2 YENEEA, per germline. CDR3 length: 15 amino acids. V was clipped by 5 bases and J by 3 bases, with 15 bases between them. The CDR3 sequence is CASSAENSGTDTQYF. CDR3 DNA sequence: TGTGCCAGCAGCGCCGAGAACTCGGGGACAGATACGCAGTATTTT.

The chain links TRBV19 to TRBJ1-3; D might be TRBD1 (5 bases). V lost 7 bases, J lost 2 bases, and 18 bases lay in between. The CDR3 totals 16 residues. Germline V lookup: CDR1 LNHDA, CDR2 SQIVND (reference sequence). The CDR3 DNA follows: TGTGCCAGTACCCCGGCGAAGGGGAAGACTGGAAACACCATATATTTT. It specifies CASTPAKGKTGNTIYF. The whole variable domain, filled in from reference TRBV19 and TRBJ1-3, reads DGGITQSPKYLFRKEGQNVTLSCEQNLNHDAMYWYRQDPGQGLRLIYYSQIVNDFQKGDIAEGYSVSREKKESFPLTVTSAQKNPTAFYLCASTPAKGKTGNTIYFGEGSWLTVV.

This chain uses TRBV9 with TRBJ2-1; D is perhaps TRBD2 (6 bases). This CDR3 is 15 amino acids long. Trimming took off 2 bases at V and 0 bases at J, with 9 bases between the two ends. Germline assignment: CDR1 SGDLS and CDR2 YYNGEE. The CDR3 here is CASSVGGDSYNEQFF. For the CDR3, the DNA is TGTGCCAGCAGCGTCGGGGGTGACTCCTACAATGAGCAGTTCTTC.

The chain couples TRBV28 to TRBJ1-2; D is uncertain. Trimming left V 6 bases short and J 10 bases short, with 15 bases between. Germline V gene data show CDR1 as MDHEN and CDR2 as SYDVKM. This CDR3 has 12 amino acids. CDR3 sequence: CASRGGRTDYTF. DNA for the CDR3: TGTGCCAGCAGGGGAGGCCGGACGGACTACACCTTC.

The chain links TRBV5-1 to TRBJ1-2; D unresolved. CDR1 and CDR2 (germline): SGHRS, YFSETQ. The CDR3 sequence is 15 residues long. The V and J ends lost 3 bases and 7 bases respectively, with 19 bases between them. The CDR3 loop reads CASSSLREGSSGYTF. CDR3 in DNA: TGCGCCAGCAGCTCCCTCCGGGAGGGTTCTAGTGGCTACACCTTC.

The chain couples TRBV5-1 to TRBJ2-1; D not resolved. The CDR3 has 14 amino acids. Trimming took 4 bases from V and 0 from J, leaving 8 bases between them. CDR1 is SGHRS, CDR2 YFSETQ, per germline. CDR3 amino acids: CASSIPSSYNEQFF. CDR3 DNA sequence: TGCGCCAGCAGCATACCGAGCTCCTACAATGAGCAGTTCTTC.

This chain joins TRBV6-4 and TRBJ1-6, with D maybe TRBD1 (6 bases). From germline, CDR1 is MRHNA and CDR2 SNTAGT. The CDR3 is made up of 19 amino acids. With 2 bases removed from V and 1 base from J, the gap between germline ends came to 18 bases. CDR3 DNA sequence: TGTGCCAGCAGTGACCCCAGGGGCTGGGTAAGATCCTATAATTCACCCCTCCACTTT. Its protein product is CASSDPRGWVRSYNSPLHF.

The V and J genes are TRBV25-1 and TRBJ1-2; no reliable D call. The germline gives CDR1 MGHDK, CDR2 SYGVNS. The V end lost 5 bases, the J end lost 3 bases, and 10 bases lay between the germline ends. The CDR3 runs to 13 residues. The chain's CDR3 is CASSPGAHYGYTF. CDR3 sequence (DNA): TGTGCCAGCAGTCCGGGAGCCCACTATGGCTACACCTTC.

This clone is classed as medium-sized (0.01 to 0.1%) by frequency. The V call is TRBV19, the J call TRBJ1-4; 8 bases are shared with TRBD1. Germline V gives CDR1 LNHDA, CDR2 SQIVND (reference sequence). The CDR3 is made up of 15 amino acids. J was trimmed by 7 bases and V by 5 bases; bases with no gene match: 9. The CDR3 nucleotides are TGTGCCAGTAGTCCCTGGACAGGGCCGTTTGAAAAACTGTTTTTT. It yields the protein CASSPWTGPFEKLFF. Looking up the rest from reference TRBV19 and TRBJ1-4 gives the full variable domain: DGGITQSPKYLFRKEGQNVTLSCEQNLNHDAMYWYRQDPGQGLRLIYYSQIVNDFQKGDIAEGYSVSREKKESFPLTVTSAQKNPTAFYLCASSPWTGPFEKLFFGSGTQLSVL.